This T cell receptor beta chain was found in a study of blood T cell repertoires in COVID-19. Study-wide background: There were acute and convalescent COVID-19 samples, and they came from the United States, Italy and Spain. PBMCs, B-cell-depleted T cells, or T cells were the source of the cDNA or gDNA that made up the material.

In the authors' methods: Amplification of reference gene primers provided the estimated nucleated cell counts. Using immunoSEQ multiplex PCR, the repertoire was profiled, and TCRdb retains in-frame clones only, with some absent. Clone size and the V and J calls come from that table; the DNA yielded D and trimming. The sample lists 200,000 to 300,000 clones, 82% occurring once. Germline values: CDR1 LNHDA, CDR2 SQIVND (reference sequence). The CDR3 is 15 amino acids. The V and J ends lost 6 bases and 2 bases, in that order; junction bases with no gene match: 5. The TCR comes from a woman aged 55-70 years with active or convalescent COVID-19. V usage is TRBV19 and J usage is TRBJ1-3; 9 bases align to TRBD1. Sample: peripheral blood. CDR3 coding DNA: TGTGCCAGTAGACCCGGGACAGGGCCTGGAAACACCATATATTTT. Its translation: CASRPGTGPGNTIYF.